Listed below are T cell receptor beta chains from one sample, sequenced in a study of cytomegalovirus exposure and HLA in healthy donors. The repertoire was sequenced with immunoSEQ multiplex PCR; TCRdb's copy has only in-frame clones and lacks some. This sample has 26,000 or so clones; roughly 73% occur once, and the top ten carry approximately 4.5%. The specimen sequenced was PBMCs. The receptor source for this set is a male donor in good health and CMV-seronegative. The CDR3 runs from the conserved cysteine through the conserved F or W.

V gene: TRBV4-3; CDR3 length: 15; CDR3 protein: CASSQGLAALYEQYF
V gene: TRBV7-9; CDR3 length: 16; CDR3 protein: CASSSWQESPGNTIYF
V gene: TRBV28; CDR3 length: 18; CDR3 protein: CASNRQGAYLVGTGELFF
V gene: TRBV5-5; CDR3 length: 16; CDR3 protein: CASSGAGTSGTDTQYF
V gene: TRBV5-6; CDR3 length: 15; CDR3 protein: CASSFGLAGPYEQYF
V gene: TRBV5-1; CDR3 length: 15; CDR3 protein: CASSLGGQGASGYTF
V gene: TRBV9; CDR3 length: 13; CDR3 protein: CASSEEVGNTIYF
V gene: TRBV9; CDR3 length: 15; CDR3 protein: CASSMGLPPSNEQFF
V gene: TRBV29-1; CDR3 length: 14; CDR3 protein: CSGEEGRGYNEQLF
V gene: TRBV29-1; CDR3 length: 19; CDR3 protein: CSVETKYGTSGNTQETQYF
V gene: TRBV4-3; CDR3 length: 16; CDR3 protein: CASSQELGGGTDTQYF
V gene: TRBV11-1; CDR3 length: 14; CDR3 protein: CASSTGQVNTEAFF
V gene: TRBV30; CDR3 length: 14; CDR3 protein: CAWRGAGGRETQYF